Listed here are 18 T cell receptor beta chains from one sample, sequenced in a study of neurological immune-mediated disorders. TCRdb analysed the 5' RACE reads with MiXCR anew, one entry per CDR3 protein. Here the sample spans some 42,000 distinct CDR3 sequences, roughly 10% being singletons. Specimen: CD4+ T cells from blood. These receptors all stem from a woman in her 30s with HTLV-1-associated myelopathy (HAM/TSP).

This clonotype was picked up many times. The rearrangement joins TRBV7-6 to TRBJ2-1; D call uncertain. This CDR3 contains 14 residues. Germline-derived CDR1 and CDR2 are SGHVS and FNYEAQ. Trimming removed 1 base from V and 6 bases from J, with 10 bases in between. The CDR3 nucleotides are TGTGCCAGCAGCTTAGTTAGATCTACCAATGAGCAGTTCTTC. Translated, it gives CASSLVRSTNEQFF.

This clonotype is deemed medium-sized (0.01 to 0.1%). The V gene is TRBV5-1, the J gene TRBJ2-1, with 7 nucleotides matching TRBD2. CDR1 is SGHRS and CDR2 is YFSETQ in the germline V gene. V was pared by 5 bases and J by 0 bases, with 2 bases of the junction left unmatched. The CDR3 has 14 residues. CDR3 region: CASRRGGSYNEQFF. Written as DNA, the CDR3 is TGCGCCAGCAGGCGCGGGGGCTCCTACAATGAGCAGTTCTTC.

In its sample, this clonotype was seen many times. The V and J genes are TRBV5-1 and TRBJ1-6; no firm D call. Germline V gene data show CDR1 as SGHRS and CDR2 as YFSETQ. The CDR3 contains 15 residues. Trimming removed 1 base at V and 5 bases at J, with 10 bases between. The CDR3 is CASSLNDDNNSPLHF. The CDR3 coding sequence is TGCGCCAGCAGCTTGAACGATGACAATAATTCACCCCTCCACTTT.

This clonotype has at least ten counts. The genes are TRBV5-1 and TRBJ2-1; perhaps TRBD2 as D (7 bases). This CDR3 contains 15 residues. V lost 0 bases and J lost 3, with 10 bases in between. The germline gives CDR1 SGHRS, CDR2 YFSETQ. The CDR3 spells CASSLVGGDYNEQFF. The CDR3 region has the DNA TGCGCCAGCAGCTTGGTAGGGGGGGACTACAATGAGCAGTTCTTC.

There are many counts of this clonotype. The chain joins TRBV12-3 or TRBV12-4 to TRBJ2-7; D might be TRBD2 (6 bases). This CDR3 contains 14 residues. V lost 5 bases and J lost 1, with 12 bases in between. The CDR3 nucleotides read TGTGCCAGCAGTCGAACTGGGGGGTCCTACGAGCAGTACTTC. The encoded protein is CASSRTGGSYEQYF.

In this sample, this clonotype turned up many times. This chain connects TRBV5-1 to TRBJ1-1; D unresolved. The germline CDR1 and CDR2 sequences are SGHRS and YFSETQ. The CDR3 is 14 residues long. V dropped 4 bases and J dropped 1 base, with 11 bases sitting between them. The CDR3 loop reads CASSISARNTEAFF. The CDR3 DNA sequence: TGCGCCAGCAGCATAAGCGCACGGAACACTGAAGCTTTCTTT.

This clonotype has only a few counts. This may arise from a read error, as a much more abundant clone is one base away. The chain combines TRBV5-1 with TRBJ2-6; 13 nucleotides line up with TRBD2. Germline V CDR1 and CDR2: SGHRS, YFSETQ. The CDR3 length is 19 residues. Here the CDR3 DNA reads TGCGCCAGCAGCGATCCCACTAGCGGGGGGGGATCTGGGGCCAACATCCTGACTTTC. This translates into CASSDPTSGGGSGANILTF.

J is TRBJ1-2 and V is TRBV29-1, with D uncertain. The CDR3 has 14 amino acids. Germline CDR1 reads SQVTM; CDR2 reads ANQGSEA. Trimming took off 2 bases at V and 6 bases at J, with 16 bases between the two ends. The DNA of the CDR3 is TGCAGCGTTGAAACGTTGGTTAGGGCCAATGGCTACACCTTC. Translation: CSVETLVRANGYTF.

The chain joins TRBV6-1 to TRBJ2-1; TRBD1 agrees at 11 bases. Germline CDR1 and CDR2: MNHNS and SASEGT. Germline trimming cut 2 bases from V and 5 bases from J; bases unmatched to any gene: 5. CDR3 length: 16 residues. The CDR3 sequence: CASSETGQGVNNEQFF. CDR3 sequence (DNA): TGTGCCAGCAGTGAAACGGGACAGGGGGTTAACAATGAGCAGTTCTTC.

This clonotype was observed many times. The chain couples TRBV20-1 to TRBJ1-2; D may be TRBD1 (6 bases). Germline V lookup: CDR1 DFQATT, CDR2 SNEGSKA (reference sequence). V lost 5 bases to trimming and J lost 7 bases, with 26 bases between them. The CDR3 runs to 16 residues. CDR3 DNA sequence: TGCAGTGCTCCCTTAGTTGGAGGGGGGCCCCATGTTGGCTACACCTTC. It specifies CSAPLVGGGPHVGYTF.

This clonotype has a count of ten or more. The chain carries TRBV6-5 and TRBJ2-2, with D tentatively TRBD2 (5 bases). CDR1 MNHEY and CDR2 SVGAGI come from the germline V gene. V was pared by 10 bases and J by 8 bases, with 20 bases between. This CDR3 is 14 amino acids long. The CDR3 nucleotides read TGTGCCACCAAGCTCCGGGGAAGTAGGGGGGAGCTGTTTTTT. Translating it yields CATKLRGSRGELFF.

This clonotype has a count of ten or more. The V and J genes are TRBV14 and TRBJ1-2; the D gene is possibly TRBD1 (6 bases). Trimming removed 0 bases from V and 6 bases from J, with 11 bases in between. Germline CDR1 SGHDN, CDR2 FVKESK. This CDR3 spans 14 amino acids. The CDR3 sequence is CASSQDLYRDGYTF. In DNA, the CDR3 is TGTGCCAGCAGCCAAGATCTTTACAGGGATGGCTACACCTTC.

This clonotype was detected ten times or more. The rearrangement uses TRBV20-1 and TRBJ1-2; D gene ambiguous. In germline, CDR1 is DFQATT, CDR2 SNEGSKA (reference sequence). The germline V and J ends were trimmed by 8 bases and 5 bases, with 12 bases remaining between them. CDR3 length: 11 residues. CDR3 residues: CSKWSGYGYTF. As DNA, the CDR3 is TGCAGTAAATGGTCGGGTTATGGCTACACCTTC.

Notes on this clonotype: Mismatch with germline at one junction end may stem from a read error. The rearrangement joins TRBV14 to TRBJ2-7, with 9 bases lining up with TRBD1. The CDR3 is 13 amino acids. Germline CDR1 is SGHDN and CDR2 is FVKESK. The CDR3 coding sequence is TGTGCCAGTAGCCAATCAATACAGGGGGCTCAGTACTTC. It is translated as CASSQSIQGAQYF.

This clonotype was counted ten times or more. J is TRBJ1-6 and V is TRBV19, with a possible D match to TRBD1 (6 bases). CDR1 and CDR2 (germline): LNHDA, SQIVND (reference sequence). The CDR3 is 15 residues long. Trimming cost V 4 bases and J 5 bases, with 12 bases left between them. CDR3 loop: CASSSGQTHNSPLHF. CDR3 DNA sequence: TGTGCCAGTAGTAGCGGACAGACCCATAATTCACCCCTCCACTTT.

This clonotype was detected many times. The rearrangement uses TRBV3-1 and TRBJ2-3, with TRBD2 matching over 10 bases. CDR1 is LGHDT and CDR2 is YNNKEL in the germline V gene (reference sequence). This CDR3 has 17 amino acids. Trimming cost V 0 bases and J 4 bases; bases outside gene matches: 7. Here the CDR3 DNA reads TGTGCCAGCAGCCAAGAAGGATCTAGCGGGGGAGCAGATACGCAGTATTTT. Its translation: CASSQEGSSGGADTQYF.

This clonotype has ten or more counts. The chain combines TRBV7-9 with TRBJ1-1; perhaps TRBD1 as D (6 bases). The CDR3 totals 15 residues. The V end lost 1 base, the J end lost 5 bases, and 14 bases lay between the germline ends. Germline loops: CDR1 SEHNR, CDR2 FQNEAQ (reference sequence). For the CDR3, the DNA is TGTGCCAGCAGCTTAGTACTGGACAGCGGGACTGAAGCTTTCTTT. As protein: CASSLVLDSGTEAFF.

This clonotype was recorded many times. The V call is TRBV5-1, the J call TRBJ2-1, with a tentative D call TRBD2 (6 bases). The CDR3 loop spans 16 amino acids. The germline CDR1 and CDR2 sequences are SGHRS and YFSETQ. The V gene lost 2 bases and the J gene lost 0 bases, with 12 bases spanning the gap. The CDR3 sequence is CASSFGRGSSYNEQFF. CDR3 nucleotide sequence: TGCGCCAGCAGCTTTGGTCGGGGGAGCTCCTACAATGAGCAGTTCTTC.